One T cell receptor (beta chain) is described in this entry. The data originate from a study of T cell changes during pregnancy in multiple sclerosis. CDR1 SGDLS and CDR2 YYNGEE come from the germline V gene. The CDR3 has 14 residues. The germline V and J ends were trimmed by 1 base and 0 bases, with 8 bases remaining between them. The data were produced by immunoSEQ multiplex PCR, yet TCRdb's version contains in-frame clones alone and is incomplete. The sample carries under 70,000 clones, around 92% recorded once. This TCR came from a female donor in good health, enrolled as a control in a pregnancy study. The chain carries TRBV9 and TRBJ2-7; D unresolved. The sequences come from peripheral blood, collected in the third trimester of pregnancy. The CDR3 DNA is TGTGCCAGCAGCGTATGGGCAGACTCCTACGAGCAGTACTTC. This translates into CASSVWADSYEQYF.